The sequence of this TCR beta chain was determined in a study of blood T cell repertoires in COVID-19. Study summary: The United States, Italy and Spain provided the acute and convalescent COVID-19 samples.

Per the germline V gene, CDR1 is SGHRS and CDR2 is YFSETQ. This CDR3 comprises 13 residues. J gave up 6 bases and V 4 bases, and 3 bases lay outside the gene matches. Generated by immunoSEQ multiplex PCR, the TCRdb table keeps only in-frame clones and is missing some. The sample includes about 300,000 clones, roughly 84% of them seen just once. This clone was detected only a few times. The origin of this receptor is a human donor with COVID-19, enrolled during active disease. The donor label of this sample is uncertain. The J gene is TRBJ2-7, the V gene TRBV5-1, with TRBD2 identical over 11 bases. The specimen sequenced was peripheral blood. CDR3 loop: CASSAGLAGEQYF. In DNA, the CDR3 is TGCGCCAGCAGCGCCGGACTAGCGGGCGAGCAGTACTTC.